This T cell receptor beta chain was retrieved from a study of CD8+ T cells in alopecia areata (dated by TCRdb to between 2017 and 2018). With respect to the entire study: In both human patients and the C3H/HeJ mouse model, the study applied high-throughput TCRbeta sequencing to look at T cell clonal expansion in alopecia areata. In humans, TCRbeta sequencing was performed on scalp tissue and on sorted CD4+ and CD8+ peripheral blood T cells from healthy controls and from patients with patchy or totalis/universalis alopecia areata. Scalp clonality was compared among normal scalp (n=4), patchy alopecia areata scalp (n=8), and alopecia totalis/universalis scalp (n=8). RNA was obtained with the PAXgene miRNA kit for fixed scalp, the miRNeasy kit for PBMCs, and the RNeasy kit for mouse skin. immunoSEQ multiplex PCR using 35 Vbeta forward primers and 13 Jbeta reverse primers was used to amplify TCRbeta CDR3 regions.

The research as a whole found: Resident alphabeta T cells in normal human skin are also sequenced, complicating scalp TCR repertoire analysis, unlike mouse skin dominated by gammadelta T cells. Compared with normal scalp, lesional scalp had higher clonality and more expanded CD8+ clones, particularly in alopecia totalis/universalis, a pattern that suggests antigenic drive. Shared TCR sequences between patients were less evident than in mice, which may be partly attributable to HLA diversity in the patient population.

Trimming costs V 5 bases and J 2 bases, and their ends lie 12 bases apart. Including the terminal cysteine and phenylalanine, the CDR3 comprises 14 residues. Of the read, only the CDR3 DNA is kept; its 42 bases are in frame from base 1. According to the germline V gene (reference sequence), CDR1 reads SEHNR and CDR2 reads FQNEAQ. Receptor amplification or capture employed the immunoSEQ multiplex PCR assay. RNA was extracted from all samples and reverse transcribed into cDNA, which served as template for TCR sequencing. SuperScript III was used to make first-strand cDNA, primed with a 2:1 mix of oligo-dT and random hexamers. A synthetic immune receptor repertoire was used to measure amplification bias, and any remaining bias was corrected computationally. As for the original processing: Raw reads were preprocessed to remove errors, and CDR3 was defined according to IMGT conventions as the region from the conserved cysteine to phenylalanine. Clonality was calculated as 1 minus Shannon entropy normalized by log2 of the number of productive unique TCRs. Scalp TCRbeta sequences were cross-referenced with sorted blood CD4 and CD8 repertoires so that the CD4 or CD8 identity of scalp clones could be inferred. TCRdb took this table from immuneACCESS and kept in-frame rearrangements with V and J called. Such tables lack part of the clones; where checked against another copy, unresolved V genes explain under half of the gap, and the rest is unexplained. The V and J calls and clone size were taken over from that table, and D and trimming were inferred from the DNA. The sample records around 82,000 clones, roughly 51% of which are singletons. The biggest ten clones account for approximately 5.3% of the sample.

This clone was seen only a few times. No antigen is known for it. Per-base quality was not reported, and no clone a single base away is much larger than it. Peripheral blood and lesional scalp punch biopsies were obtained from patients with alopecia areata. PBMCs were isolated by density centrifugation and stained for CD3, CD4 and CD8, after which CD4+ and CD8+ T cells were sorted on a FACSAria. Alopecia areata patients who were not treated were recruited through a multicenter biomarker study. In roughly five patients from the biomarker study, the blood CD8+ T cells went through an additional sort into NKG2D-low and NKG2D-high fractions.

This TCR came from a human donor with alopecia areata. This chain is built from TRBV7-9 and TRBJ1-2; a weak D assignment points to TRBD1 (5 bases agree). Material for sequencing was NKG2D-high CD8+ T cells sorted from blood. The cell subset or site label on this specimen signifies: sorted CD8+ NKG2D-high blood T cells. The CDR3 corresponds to CASSPGGTNYGYTF. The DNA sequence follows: TGTGCCAGCAGCCCTGGAGGGACGAACTATGGCTACACCTTC.